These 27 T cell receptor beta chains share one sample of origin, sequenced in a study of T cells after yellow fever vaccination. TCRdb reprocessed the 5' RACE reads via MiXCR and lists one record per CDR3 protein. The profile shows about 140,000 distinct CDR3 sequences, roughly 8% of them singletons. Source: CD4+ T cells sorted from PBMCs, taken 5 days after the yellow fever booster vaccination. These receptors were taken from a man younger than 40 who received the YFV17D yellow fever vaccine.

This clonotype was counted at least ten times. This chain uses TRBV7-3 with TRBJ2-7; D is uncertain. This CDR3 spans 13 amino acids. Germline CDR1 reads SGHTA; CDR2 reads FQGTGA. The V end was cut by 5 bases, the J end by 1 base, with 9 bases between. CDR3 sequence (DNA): TGTGCCAGCAGCCCCCCCGGGTCCTACGAGCAGTACTTC. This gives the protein CASSPPGSYEQYF.

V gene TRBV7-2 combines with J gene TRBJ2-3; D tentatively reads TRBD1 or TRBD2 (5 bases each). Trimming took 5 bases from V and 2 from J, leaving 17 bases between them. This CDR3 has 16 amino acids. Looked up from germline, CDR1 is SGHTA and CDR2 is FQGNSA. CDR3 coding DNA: TGTGCCAGCAGCCTCCAACCGGGACGGATCACAGATACGCAGTATTTT. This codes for CASSLQPGRITDTQYF.

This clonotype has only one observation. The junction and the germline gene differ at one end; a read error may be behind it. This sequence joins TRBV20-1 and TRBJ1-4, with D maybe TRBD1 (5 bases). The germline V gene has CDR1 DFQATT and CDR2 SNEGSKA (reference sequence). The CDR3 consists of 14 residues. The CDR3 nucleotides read TGCAGTGCTCGCCGTATAGGGACTAATGGAAAACTGTTTTTT. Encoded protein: CSARRIGTNGKLFF.

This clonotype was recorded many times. The DNA of the CDR3 is TGTGCCAGCTCAACAGGGCGGGACACTGAAGCTTTCTTT. The encoded protein is CASSTGRDTEAFF. The V gene is TRBV18, the J gene TRBJ1-1; tentatively, D is TRBD1 (6 bases). Deletions cut 5 bases from V and 3 bases from J, with 10 bases between. The length of the CDR3 is 13 residues. Germline V gene lookup returns CDR1 KGHSH and CDR2 LQKENI.

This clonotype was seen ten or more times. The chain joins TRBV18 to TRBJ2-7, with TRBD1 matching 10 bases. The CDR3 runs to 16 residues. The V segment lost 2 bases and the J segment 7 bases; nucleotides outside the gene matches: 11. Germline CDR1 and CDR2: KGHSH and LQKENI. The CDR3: CASSPATGQGKWEQYF. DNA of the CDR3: TGTGCCAGCTCACCAGCAACGGGACAGGGGAAATGGGAGCAGTACTTC.

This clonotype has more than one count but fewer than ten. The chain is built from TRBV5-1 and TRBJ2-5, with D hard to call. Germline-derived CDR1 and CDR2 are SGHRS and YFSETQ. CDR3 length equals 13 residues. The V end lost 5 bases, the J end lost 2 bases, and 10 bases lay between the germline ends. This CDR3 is CASRRFDQETQYF. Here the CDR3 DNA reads TGCGCCAGCAGAAGGTTTGATCAAGAGACCCAGTACTTC.

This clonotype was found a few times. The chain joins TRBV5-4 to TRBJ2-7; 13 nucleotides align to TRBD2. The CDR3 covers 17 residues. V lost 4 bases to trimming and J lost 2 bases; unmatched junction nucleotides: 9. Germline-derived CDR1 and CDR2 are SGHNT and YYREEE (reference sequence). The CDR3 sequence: CASSPGLAGASAYEQYF. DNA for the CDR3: TGTGCCAGCAGCCCAGGACTAGCGGGAGCCAGCGCCTACGAGCAGTACTTC.

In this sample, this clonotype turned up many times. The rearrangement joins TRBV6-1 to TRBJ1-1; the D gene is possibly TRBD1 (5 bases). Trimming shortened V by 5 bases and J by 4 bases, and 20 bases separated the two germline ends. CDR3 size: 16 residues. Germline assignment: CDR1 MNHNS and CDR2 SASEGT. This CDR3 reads CASSSRGGKSITEAFF. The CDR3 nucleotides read TGTGCCAGCAGTAGTCGGGGGGGGAAAAGTATCACTGAAGCTTTCTTT.

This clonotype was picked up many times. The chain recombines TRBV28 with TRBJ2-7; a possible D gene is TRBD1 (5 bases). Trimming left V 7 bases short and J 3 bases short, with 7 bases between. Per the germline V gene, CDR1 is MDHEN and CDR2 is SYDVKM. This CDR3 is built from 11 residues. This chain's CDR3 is CASTQGYEQYF. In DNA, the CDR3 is TGTGCCAGCACCCAGGGCTACGAGCAGTACTTC.

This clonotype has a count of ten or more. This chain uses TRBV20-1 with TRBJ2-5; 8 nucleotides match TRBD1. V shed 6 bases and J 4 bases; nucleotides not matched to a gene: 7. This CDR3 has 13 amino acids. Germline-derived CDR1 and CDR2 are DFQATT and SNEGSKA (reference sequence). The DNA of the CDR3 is TGCAGTGCCAGGACAGGGAATGTAGAGACCCAGTACTTC. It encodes CSARTGNVETQYF.

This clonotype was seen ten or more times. CDR3 protein: CASPPDSGRTGELFF. The CDR3 nucleotides are TGTGCCAGCCCCCCGGATAGCGGGAGAACCGGGGAGCTGTTTTTT. The J gene is TRBJ2-2, the V gene TRBV7-2; 9 bases are shared with TRBD2. The CDR3 is made up of 15 amino acids. V was clipped by 8 bases and J by 5 bases; unmatched bases: 9. The germline V gene has CDR1 SGHTA and CDR2 FQGNSA.

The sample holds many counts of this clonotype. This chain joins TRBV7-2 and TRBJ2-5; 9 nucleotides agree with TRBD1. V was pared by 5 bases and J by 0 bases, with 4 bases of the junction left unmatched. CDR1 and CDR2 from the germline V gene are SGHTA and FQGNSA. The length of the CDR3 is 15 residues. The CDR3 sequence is CASSPDRGYQETQYF. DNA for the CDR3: TGTGCCAGCAGCCCTGACAGGGGGTACCAAGAGACCCAGTACTTC.

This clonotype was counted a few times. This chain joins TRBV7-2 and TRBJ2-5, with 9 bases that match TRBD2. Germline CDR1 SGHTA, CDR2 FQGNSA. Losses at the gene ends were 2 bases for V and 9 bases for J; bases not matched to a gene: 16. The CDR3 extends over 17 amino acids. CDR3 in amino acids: CASSLLWSGGGDPAQYF. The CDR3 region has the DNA TGTGCCAGCAGCTTATTGTGGTCGGGCGGGGGGGATCCGGCCCAGTACTTC.

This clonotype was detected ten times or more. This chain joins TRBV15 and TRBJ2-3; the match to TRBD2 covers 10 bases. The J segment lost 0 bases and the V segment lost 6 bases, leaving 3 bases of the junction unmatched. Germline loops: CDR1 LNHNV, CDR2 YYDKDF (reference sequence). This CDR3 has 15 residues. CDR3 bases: TGTGCCACCAGGGAAGCGGGAGGGAGCACAGATACGCAGTATTTT. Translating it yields CATREAGGSTDTQYF.

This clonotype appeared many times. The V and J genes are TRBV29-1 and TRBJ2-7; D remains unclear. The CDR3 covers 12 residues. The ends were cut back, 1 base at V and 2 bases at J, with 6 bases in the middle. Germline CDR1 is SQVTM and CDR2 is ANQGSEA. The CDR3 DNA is TGCAGCGTTGAAGGGCCCGCCTACGAGCAGTACTTC. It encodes CSVEGPAYEQYF.

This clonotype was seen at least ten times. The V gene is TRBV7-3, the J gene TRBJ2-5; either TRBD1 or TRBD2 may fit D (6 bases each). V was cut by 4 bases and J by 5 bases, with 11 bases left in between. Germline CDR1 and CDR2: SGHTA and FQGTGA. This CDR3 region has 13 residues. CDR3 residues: CASSSGAGETQYF. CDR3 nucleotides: TGTGCCAGCAGCTCGGGGGCTGGGGAGACCCAGTACTTC.

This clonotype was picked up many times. The CDR3 loop is CAIRTILASYEQYF. The DNA for the CDR3 is TGTGCCATCAGAACGATACTAGCGTCTTACGAGCAGTACTTC. The J gene is TRBJ2-7, the V gene TRBV10-3; 7 positions agree with TRBD2. The CDR3 sequence is 14 residues long. V lost 6 bases to trimming and J lost 4 bases; unmatched junction nucleotides: 9. The germline gives CDR1 ENHRY, CDR2 SYGVKD.

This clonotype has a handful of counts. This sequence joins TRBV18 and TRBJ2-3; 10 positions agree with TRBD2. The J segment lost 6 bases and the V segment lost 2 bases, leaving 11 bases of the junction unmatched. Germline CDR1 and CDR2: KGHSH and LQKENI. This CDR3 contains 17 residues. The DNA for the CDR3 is TGTGCCAGCTCACCAAAATTTCTAGCGGGAGTAGCGGATACGCAGTATTTT. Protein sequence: CASSPKFLAGVADTQYF.

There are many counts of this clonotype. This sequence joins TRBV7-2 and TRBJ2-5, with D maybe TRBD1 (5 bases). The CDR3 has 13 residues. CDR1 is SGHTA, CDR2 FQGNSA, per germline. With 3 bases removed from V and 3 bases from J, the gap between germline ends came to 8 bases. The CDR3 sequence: CASSFFREETQYF. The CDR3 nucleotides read TGTGCCAGCAGCTTTTTCAGGGAAGAGACCCAGTACTTC.

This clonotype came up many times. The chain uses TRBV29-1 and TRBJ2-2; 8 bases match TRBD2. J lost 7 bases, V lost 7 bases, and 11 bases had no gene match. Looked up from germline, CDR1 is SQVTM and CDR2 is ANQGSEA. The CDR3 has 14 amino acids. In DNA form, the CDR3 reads TGCAGCGGCCGTATAGCGGGACGGAACGGGGAGCTGTTTTTT. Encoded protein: CSGRIAGRNGELFF.

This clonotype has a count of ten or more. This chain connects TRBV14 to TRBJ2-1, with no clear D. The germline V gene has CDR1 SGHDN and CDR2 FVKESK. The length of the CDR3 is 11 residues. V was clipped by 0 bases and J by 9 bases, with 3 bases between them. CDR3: CASSQEGEQFF. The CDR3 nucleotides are TGTGCCAGCAGCCAAGAGGGTGAGCAGTTCTTC. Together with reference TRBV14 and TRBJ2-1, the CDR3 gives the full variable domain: EAGVTQFPSHSVIEKGQTVTLRCDPISGHDNLYWYRRVMGKEIKFLLHFVKESKQDESGMPNNRFLAERTGGTYSTLKVQPAELEDSGVYFCASSQEGEQFFGPGTRLTVL.

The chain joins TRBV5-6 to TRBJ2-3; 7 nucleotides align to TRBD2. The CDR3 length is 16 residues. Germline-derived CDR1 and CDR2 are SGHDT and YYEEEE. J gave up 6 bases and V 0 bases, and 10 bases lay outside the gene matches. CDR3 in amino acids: CASSLVGGSRGDTQYF. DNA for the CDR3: TGTGCCAGCAGCTTGGTGGGCGGGAGCCGGGGGGATACGCAGTATTTT.

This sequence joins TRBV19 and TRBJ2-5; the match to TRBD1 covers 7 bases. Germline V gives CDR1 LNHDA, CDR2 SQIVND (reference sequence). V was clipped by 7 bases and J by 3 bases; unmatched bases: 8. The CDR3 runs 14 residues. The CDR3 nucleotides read TGTGCCAGTAAGCCACAGGGGAGTAAAGAGACCCAGTACTTC. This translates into CASKPQGSKETQYF.

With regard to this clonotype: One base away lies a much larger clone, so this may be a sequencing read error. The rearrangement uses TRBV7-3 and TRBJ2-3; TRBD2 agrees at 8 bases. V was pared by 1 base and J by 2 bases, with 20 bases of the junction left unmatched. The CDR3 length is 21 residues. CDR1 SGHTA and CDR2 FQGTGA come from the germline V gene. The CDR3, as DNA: TGTGCCAGCAGCTTAAGGCCAAGTCCGACTGGCGGGAGGCCCCACACAGATACGCAGTATTTT. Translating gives CASSLRPSPTGGRPHTDTQYF.

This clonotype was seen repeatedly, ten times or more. The DNA of the CDR3 is TGTGCCAGCAGCCCTTCTGTCGGCTCCTACAATGAGCAGTTCTTC. This encodes CASSPSVGSYNEQFF. V gene TRBV7-8 combines with J gene TRBJ2-1; D not resolved. Trimming took off 5 bases at V and 0 bases at J, with 11 bases between the two ends. The germline V gene has CDR1 SGHVS and CDR2 FQNEAQ. CDR3 size: 15 residues.

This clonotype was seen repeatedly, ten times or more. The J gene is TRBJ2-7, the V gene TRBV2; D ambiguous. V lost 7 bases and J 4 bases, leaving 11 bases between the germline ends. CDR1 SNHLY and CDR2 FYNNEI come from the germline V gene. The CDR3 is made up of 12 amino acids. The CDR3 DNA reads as TGTGCCAGCAATCGACTGAATTACGAGCAGTACTTC. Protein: CASNRLNYEQYF.

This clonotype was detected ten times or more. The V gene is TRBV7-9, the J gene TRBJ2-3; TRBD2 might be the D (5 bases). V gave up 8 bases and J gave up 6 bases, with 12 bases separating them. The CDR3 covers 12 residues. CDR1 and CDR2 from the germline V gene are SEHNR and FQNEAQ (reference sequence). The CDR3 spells CASGLAVDTQYF. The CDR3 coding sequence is TGTGCCAGCGGGCTAGCCGTCGATACGCAGTATTTT.